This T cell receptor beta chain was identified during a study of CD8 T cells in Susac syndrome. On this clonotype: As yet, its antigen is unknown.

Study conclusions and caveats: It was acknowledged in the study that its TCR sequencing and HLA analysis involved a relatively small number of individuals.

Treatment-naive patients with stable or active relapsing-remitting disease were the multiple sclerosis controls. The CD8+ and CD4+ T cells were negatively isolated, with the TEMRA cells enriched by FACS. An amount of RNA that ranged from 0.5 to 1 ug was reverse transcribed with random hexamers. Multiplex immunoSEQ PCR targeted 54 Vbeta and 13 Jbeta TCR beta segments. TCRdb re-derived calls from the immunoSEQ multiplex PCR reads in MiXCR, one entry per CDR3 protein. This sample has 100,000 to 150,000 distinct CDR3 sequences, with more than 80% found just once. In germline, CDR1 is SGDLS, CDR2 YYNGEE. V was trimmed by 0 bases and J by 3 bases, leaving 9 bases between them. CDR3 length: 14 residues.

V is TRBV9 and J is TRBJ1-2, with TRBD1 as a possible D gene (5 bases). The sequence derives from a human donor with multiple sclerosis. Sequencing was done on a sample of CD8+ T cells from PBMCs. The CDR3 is CASSVVGGYYGYTF. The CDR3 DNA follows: TGTGCCAGCAGCGTAGTCGGGGGGTACTATGGCTACACCTTC. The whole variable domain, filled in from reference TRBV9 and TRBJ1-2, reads DSGVTQTPKHLITATGQRVTLRCSPRSGDLSVYWYQQSLDQGLQFLIQYYNGEERAKGNILERFSAQQFPDLHSELNLSSLELGDSALYFCASSVVGGYYGYTFGSGTRLTVV.